The clone carrying this T cell receptor (beta chain) was detected ten times or more. The time point was: sample taken at primary tumor resection. Whole RNA, isolated from tumor, nontumor lung or frozen PBMC, was sequenced without prior sorting. The CDR3 length is 13 residues. Germline V gene lookup returns CDR1 SEHNR and CDR2 FQNEAQ (reference sequence). The junction had 3 bases not matched to a gene; V was cut back by 5 bases and J by 4 bases. The sample belongs to a study of spatial heterogeneity in lung cancer. MiXCR was run by TCRdb on the 5' RACE reads, yielding one entry per CDR3 protein. Of 40,000 to 55,000 distinct CDR3 sequences detected, 6.5% to 8.5% appear once; the ten largest clones hold around 42%.

This clonotype was obtained from a female donor with early-stage non-small cell lung cancer. The gene calls are TRBV7-9 and TRBJ1-2; 8 bases map to TRBD1. Sequenced here: PBMCs, sampled at surgery. This CDR3 is CASSLDRVYGYTF. The CDR3 coding sequence is TGTGCCAGCAGCCTGGACAGGGTCTATGGCTACACCTTC.